The 19 T cell receptor beta chains in this list originate from one sample, sequenced in a study of T cells in Graves' hyperthyroidism and ophthalmopathy. The CDR3 regions of TCR beta were amplified from RNA transcripts. The TCR CDR3 was amplified in a first-round RT-PCR using the HTBI primer set. Each CDR3 protein gets one entry after TCRdb re-called the multiplex PCR reads with MiXCR. This sample has about 370,000 distinct CDR3 sequences, with roughly 15% found just once. Specimen: blood. Source of these receptors: an older woman with Graves' ophthalmopathy.

This clonotype was seen at least ten times. V and J are TRBV11-2 and TRBJ1-1; 7 nucleotides line up with TRBD1. Germline V gives CDR1 SGHAT, CDR2 FQNNGV. V was pared by 6 bases and J by 1 base, with 2 bases of the junction left unmatched. The CDR3 has 13 amino acids. DNA of the CDR3: TGTGCCAGCAGTAGACAGGGGAACACTGAAGCTTTCTTT. It translates to CASSRQGNTEAFF.

This chain joins TRBV5-5 and TRBJ1-6; a possible D gene is TRBD1 (6 bases). V lost 1 base and J lost 8, with 13 bases in between. This CDR3 region has 15 residues. Germline CDR1 reads SGHKS; CDR2 reads YYEKEE (reference sequence). CDR3 bases: TGTGCCAGCAGCTTGATAGGGGGAGGTGATTCACCCCTCCACTTT. Translated, it gives CASSLIGGGDSPLHF. Full variable domain (outside the CDR3, taken from reference TRBV5-5 and TRBJ1-6): DAGVTQSPTHLIKTRGQQVTLRCSPISGHKSVSWYQQVLGQGPQFIFQYYEKEERGRGNFPDRFSARQFPNYSSELNVNALLLGDSALYLCASSLIGGGDSPLHFGNGTRLTVT.

This rearrangement joins TRBV5-6 to TRBJ1-2, with 7 bases identical to TRBD1. The germline V gene has CDR1 SGHDT and CDR2 YYEEEE. This CDR3 is 14 amino acids long. The J segment lost 4 bases and the V segment lost 4 bases, leaving 7 bases of the junction unmatched. The CDR3 spells CASSPGQAIYGYTF. The CDR3 DNA sequence: TGTGCCAGCAGCCCTGGACAGGCGATCTATGGCTACACCTTC.

This clonotype has ten or more counts. This chain links TRBV27 with TRBJ2-3; TRBD2 agrees at 12 bases. V lost 0 bases, J lost 6 bases, and 10 bases stayed unmatched. The germline V gene has CDR1 MNHEY and CDR2 SMNVEV (reference sequence). The CDR3 runs 18 residues. CDR3 residues: CASSLSPRLAGDLDTQYF. For the CDR3, the DNA is TGTGCCAGCAGTTTATCGCCCCGACTAGCGGGAGATTTGGATACGCAGTATTTT.

This clonotype came up once. This sequence joins TRBV3-1 and TRBJ1-2; D remains ambiguous. The CDR3 is made up of 13 amino acids. V lost 4 bases to trimming and J lost 4 bases, with 10 bases between them. Germline lookup yields CDR1 LGHDT and CDR2 YNNKEL (reference sequence). As DNA, the CDR3 is TGTGCCAGCAGCCGCGACGGGGTCTATGGCTACACCTTC. Translation: CASSRDGVYGYTF.

This clonotype was detected many times. The chain has TRBV5-5 and TRBJ1-5; D gene uncertain. The germline gives CDR1 SGHKS, CDR2 YYEKEE (reference sequence). This CDR3 is 15 amino acids long. V lost 1 base and J lost 6, with 14 bases in between. CDR3 loop: CASSLTMREGQPQHF. The CDR3 nucleotides are TGTGCCAGCAGCTTGACTATGAGGGAAGGTCAGCCCCAGCATTTT.

This clonotype was recorded at least ten times. The chain couples TRBV10-2 to TRBJ1-5; unclear D gene. Per the germline V gene, CDR1 is WSHSY and CDR2 is SAAADI. There are 14 residues in the CDR3. V lost 0 bases and J 3 bases, leaving 6 bases between the germline ends. CDR3 sequence: CASSESGTNQPQHF. CDR3 coding DNA: TGCGCCAGCAGTGAGTCGGGAACCAATCAGCCCCAGCATTTT.

V is TRBV27 and J is TRBJ2-1; 9 bases are shared with TRBD2. Germline V gene sequence: CDR1 MNHEY, CDR2 SMNVEV (reference sequence). Germline trimming cut 4 bases from V and 8 bases from J; bases unmatched to any gene: 6. This CDR3 region has 14 residues. CDR3 in DNA: TGTGCCAGCAGTTGGTTTAGCGGGAGCGATGAGCAGTTCTTC. Translating gives CASSWFSGSDEQFF.

The V call is TRBV5-6, the J call TRBJ2-7, with 7 bases fitting TRBD1. The J segment lost 3 bases and the V segment lost 4 bases, leaving 7 bases of the junction unmatched. From germline, CDR1 is SGHDT and CDR2 YYEEEE. The CDR3 runs 14 residues. CDR3 amino acids: CASSPDPGGYEQYF. The CDR3, as DNA: TGTGCCAGCAGCCCCGACCCAGGGGGCTACGAGCAGTACTTC.

The rearrangement links TRBV27 to TRBJ2-1; 16 bases align to TRBD2. The CDR3 runs to 15 residues. Germline V gene data show CDR1 as MNHEY and CDR2 as SMNVEV (reference sequence). After removal of 6 bases from V and 6 bases from J, the junction contained 2 bases not matched to a gene. For the CDR3, the DNA is TGTGCCAGCAGGGGACTAGCGGGAGGGACCAATGAGCAGTTCTTC. This gives the protein CASRGLAGGTNEQFF.

In its sample, this clonotype was seen once. The V call is TRBV7-2, the J call TRBJ2-2; 8 bases agree with TRBD1. The CDR3 runs 14 residues. Per germline, CDR1 SGHTA and CDR2 FQGNSA. V was clipped by 4 bases and J by 6 bases; unmatched bases: 4. The CDR3 DNA reads TGTGCCAGCAGCTACGACAGGGGTTCCGGGGAGCTGTTTTTT. Amino acid sequence: CASSYDRGSGELFF. Complete variable domain (other parts from reference TRBV7-2 and TRBJ2-2): GAGVSQSPSNKVTEKGKDVELRCDPISGHTALYWYRQSLGQGLEFLIYFQGNSAPDKSGLPSDRFSAERTGGSVSTLTIQRTQQEDSAVYLCASSYDRGSGELFFGEGSRLTVL.

This clonotype was recorded many times. The chain has TRBV11-2 and TRBJ2-7; TRBD2 aligns across 11 bases. Germline CDR1 is SGHAT and CDR2 is FQNNGV. CDR3 length: 14 amino acids. V was clipped by 4 bases and J by 8 bases; unmatched bases: 7. CDR3 coding DNA: TGTGCCAGCAGCTCGACTAGCGGGGCCTCCCAGCAGTACTTC. Translation gives CASSSTSGASQQYF.

This clonotype was picked up a small number of times. This sequence joins TRBV4-2 and TRBJ1-2; 12 bases map to TRBD1. The CDR3 spans 15 residues. The germline V gene encodes CDR1 LGHNA and CDR2 YNFKEQ. With V trimmed by 4 bases and J by 7 bases, 7 bases remained unmatched. The CDR3 spells CASSREGTGGSGYTF. The CDR3, as DNA: TGTGCCAGCAGCCGCGAAGGGACAGGGGGCAGTGGCTACACCTTC.

This clonotype has only a few counts. The chain couples TRBV19 to TRBJ2-2, with a possible D match to TRBD1 (6 bases). Germline V gives CDR1 LNHDA, CDR2 SQIVND (reference sequence). V dropped 0 bases and J dropped 4 bases, with 15 bases sitting between them. The CDR3 contains 17 residues. The CDR3 bases are TGTGCCAGTAGTATAGATGGGCCTAGCAGGGGCACCGGGGAGCTGTTTTTT. Translated, it gives CASSIDGPSRGTGELFF.

The rearrangement links TRBV12-3 or TRBV12-4 to TRBJ1-5; D call uncertain. Trimming shortened V by 5 bases and J by 6 bases, and 11 bases separated the two germline ends. The CDR3 sequence is 13 residues long. CDR3 bases: TGTGCCAGCAGTCCCGATCGGAGTCAGCCCCAGCATTTT. Translated: CASSPDRSQPQHF.

The table lists this clonotype with a few counts. V gene TRBV7-6 combines with J gene TRBJ2-1; 7 bases fit TRBD2. V shed 2 bases, J shed 0 bases, and the junction held 4 bases outside the gene matches. The CDR3 sequence is 16 residues long. The germline V gene encodes CDR1 SGHVS and CDR2 FNYEAQ. CDR3 protein: CASSLRGLPSYNEQFF. CDR3 nucleotides: TGTGCCAGCAGCTTACGGGGACTACCCTCCTACAATGAGCAGTTCTTC.

The gene calls are TRBV24-1 and TRBJ2-3; D perhaps matches TRBD2 (7 bases). Trimming shortened V by 7 bases and J by 1 base, and 8 bases separated the two germline ends. This CDR3 is built from 13 residues. Per the germline V gene, CDR1 is KGHDR and CDR2 is SFDVKD. The DNA of the CDR3 is TGTGCCACCAGCGGGGGGCGCACAGATACGCAGTATTTT. Encoded protein: CATSGGRTDTQYF.

This clonotype was detected many times. The rearrangement joins TRBV11-2 to TRBJ2-5; D is ambiguous. V was trimmed by 3 bases and J by 7 bases, leaving 12 bases between them. Germline CDR1 and CDR2: SGHAT and FQNNGV. CDR3 size: 13 residues. The CDR3 DNA reads as TGTGCCAGCAGCTTCCAGGCGCGTGCGACCCAGTACTTC. Amino acids: CASSFQARATQYF.

This clonotype was seen many times. This rearrangement joins TRBV20-1 to TRBJ2-2; no clear D. CDR1 and CDR2 from the germline V gene are DFQATT and SNEGSKA (reference sequence). Between the trimmed V and J ends, which lost 5 bases and 0 bases, there was a span of 16 bases. The CDR3 has 16 amino acids. The CDR3 DNA is TGCAGTGCTGCCCCCGGACCAAATCCGAACACCGGGGAGCTGTTTTTT. Translating gives CSAAPGPNPNTGELFF.